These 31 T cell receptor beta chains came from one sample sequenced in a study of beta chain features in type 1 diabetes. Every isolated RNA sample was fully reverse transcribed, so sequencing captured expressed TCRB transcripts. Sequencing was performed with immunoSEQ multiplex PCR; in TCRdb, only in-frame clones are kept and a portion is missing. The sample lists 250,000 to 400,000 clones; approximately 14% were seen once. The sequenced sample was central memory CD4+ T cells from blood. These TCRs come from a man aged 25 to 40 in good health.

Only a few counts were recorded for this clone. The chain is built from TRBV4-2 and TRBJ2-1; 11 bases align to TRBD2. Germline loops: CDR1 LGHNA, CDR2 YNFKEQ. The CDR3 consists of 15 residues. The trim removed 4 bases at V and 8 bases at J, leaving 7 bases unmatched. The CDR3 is CASSLIAGGPDEQFF. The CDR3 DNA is TGTGCCAGCAGCCTCATAGCGGGAGGGCCCGATGAGCAGTTCTTC.

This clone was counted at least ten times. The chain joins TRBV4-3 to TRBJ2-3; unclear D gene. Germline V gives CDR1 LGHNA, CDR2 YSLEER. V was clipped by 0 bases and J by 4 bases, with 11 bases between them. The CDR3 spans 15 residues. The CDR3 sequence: CASSQDFGSPDTQYF. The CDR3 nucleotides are TGCGCCAGCAGCCAAGATTTCGGTTCGCCAGATACGCAGTATTTT.

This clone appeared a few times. CDR3 in amino acids: CSVGHTEAFF. The CDR3 DNA follows: TGCAGCGTTGGTCACACTGAAGCTTTCTTT. This chain connects TRBV29-1 to TRBJ1-1; D gene uncertain. V was cut by 4 bases and J by 3 bases, with 3 bases left in between. The CDR3 is 10 residues long. Per germline, CDR1 SQVTM and CDR2 ANQGSEA. The whole variable domain, filled in from reference TRBV29-1 and TRBJ1-1, reads SAVISQKPSRDICQRGTSLTIQCQVDSQVTMMFWYRQQPGQSLTLIATANQGSEATYESGFVIDKFPISRPNLTFSTLTVSNMSPEDSSIYLCSVGHTEAFFGQGTRLTVV.

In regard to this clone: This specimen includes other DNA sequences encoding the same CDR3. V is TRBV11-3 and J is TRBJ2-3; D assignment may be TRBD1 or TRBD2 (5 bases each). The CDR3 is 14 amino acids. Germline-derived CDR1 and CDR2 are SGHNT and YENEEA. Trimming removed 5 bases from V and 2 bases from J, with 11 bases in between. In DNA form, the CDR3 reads TGTGCCAGCAGCCTGGGACGGATCACAGATACGCAGTATTTT. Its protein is CASSLGRITDTQYF.

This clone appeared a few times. The CDR3 DNA follows: TGTGCCAGCCGCCCAGGGAGTGGAAACACCATATATTTT. Protein product: CASRPGSGNTIYF. V and J are TRBV11-2 and TRBJ1-3; TRBD1 is a possible D gene (5 bases). CDR3 size: 13 residues. In germline, CDR1 is SGHAT, CDR2 FQNNGV. With 8 bases removed from V and 3 bases from J, the gap between germline ends came to 11 bases. Complete variable domain (other parts from reference TRBV11-2 and TRBJ1-3): EAGVAQSPRYKIIEKRQSVAFWCNPISGHATLYWYQQILGQGPKLLIQFQNNGVVDDSQLPKDRFSAERLKGVDSTLKIQPAKLEDSAVYLCASRPGSGNTIYFGEGSWLTVV.

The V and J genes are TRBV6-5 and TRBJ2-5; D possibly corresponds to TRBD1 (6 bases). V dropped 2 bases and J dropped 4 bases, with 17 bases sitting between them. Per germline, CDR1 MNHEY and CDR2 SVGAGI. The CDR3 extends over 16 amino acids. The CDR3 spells CASSYLGQSLGETQYF. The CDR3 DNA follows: TGTGCCAGCAGTTACCTAGGACAGAGTTTGGGAGAGACCCAGTACTTC.

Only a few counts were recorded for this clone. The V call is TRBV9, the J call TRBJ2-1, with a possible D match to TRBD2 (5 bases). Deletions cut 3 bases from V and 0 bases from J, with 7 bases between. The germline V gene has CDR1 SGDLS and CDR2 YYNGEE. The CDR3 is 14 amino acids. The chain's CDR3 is CASSAGNSYNEQFF. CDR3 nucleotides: TGTGCCAGCAGCGCCGGGAACTCCTACAATGAGCAGTTCTTC.

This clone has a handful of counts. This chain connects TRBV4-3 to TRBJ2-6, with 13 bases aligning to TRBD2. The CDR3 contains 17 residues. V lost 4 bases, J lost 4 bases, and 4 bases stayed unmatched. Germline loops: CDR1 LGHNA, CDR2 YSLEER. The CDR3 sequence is CASSPTSGRLGANVLTF. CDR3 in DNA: TGCGCCAGCAGCCCGACTAGCGGGAGGTTAGGGGCCAACGTCCTGACTTTC.

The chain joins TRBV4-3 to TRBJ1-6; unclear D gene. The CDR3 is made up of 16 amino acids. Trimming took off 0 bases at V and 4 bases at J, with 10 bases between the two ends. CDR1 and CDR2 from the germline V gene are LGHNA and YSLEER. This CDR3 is CASSQEVRVYNSPLHF. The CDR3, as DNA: TGCGCCAGCAGCCAAGAGGTCCGGGTTTATAATTCACCCCTCCACTTT.

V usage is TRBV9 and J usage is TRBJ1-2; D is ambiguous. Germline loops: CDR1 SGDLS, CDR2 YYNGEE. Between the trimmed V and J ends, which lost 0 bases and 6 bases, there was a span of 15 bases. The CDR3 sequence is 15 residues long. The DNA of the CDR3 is TGTGCCAGCAGCGTAGACCCGGGTCAGAAGCATGGCTACACCTTC. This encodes CASSVDPGQKHGYTF.

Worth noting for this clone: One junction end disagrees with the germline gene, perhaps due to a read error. CDR3 nucleotide sequence: TGTGCCAGCACCTTAGTGGTGGGTCAGCCCCAGCATTTT. This encodes CASTLVVGQPQHF. The V call is TRBV7-2, the J call TRBJ1-5; no clear D. Per germline, CDR1 SGHTA and CDR2 FQGNSA. This CDR3 has 13 amino acids.

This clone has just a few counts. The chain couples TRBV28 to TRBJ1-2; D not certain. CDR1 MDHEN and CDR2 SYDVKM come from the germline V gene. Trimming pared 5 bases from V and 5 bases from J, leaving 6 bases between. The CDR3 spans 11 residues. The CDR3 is CASSISYGYTF. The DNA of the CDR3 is TGTGCCAGCAGTATCTCATATGGCTACACCTTC.

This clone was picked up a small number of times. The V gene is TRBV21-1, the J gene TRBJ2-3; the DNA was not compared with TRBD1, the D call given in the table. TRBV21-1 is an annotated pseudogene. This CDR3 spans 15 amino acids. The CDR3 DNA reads TGTGCCAGCAGCGGACAGGGGGAAGATAGGGATACGCAGTATTTT. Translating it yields CASSGQGEDRDTQYF.

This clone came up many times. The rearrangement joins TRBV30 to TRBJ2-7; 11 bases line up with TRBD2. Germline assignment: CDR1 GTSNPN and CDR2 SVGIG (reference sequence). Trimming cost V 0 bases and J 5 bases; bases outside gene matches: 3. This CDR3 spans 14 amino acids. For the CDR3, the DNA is TGTGCCTGGAGTGTACTAGCGGGAGATCACGAGCAGTACGTC. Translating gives CAWSVLAGDHEQYV.

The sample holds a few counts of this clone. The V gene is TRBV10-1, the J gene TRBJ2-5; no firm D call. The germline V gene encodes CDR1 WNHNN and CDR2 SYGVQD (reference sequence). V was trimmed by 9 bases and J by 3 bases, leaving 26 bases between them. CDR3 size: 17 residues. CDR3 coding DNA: TGCGCCAGGAGAAAACCTCTTGTGCCTTCGAAAAAAGAGACCCAGTACTTC. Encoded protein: CARRKPLVPSKKETQYF.

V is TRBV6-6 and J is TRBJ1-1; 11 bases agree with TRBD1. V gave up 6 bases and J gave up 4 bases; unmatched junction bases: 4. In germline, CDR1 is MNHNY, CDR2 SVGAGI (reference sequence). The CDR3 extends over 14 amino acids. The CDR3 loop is CASRGQGGGTEAFF. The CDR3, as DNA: TGTGCCAGCAGGGGACAGGGGGGTGGCACTGAAGCTTTCTTT.

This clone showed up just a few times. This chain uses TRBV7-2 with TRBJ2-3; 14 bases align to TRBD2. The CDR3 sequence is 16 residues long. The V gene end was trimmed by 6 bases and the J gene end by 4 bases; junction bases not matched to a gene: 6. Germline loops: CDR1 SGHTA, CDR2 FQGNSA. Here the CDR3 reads CASRTTSGRVADTQYF. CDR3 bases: TGTGCCAGCAGGACGACTAGCGGGAGGGTCGCAGATACGCAGTATTTT.

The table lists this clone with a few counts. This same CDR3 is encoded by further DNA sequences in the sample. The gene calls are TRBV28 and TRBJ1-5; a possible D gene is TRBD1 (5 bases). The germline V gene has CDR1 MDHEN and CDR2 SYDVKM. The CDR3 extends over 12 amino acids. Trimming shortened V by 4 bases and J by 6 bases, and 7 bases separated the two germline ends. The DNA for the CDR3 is TGTGCCAGCAGTTGGGGACGTCAGCCCCAGCATTTT. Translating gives CASSWGRQPQHF.

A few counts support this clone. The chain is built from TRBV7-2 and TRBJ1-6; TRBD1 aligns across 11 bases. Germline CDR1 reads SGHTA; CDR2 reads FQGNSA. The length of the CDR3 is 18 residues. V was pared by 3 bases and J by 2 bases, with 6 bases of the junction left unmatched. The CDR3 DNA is TGTGCCAGCAGCTTGGGACAGGGGGGAAGGACCTATAATTCACCCCTCCACTTT. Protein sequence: CASSLGQGGRTYNSPLHF.

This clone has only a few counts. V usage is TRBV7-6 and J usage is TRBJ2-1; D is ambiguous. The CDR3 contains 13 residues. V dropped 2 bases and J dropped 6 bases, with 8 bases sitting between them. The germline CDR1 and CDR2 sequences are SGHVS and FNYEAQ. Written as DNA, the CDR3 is TGTGCCAGCAGCTTAAGGCTAGTCAATGAGCAGTTCTTC. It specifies CASSLRLVNEQFF.

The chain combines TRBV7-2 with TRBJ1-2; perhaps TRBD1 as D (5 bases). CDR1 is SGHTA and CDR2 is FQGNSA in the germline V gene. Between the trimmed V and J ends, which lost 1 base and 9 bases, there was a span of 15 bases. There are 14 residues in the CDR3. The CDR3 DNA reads TGTGCCAGCAGCTTAGAGGTGGGACTTCGCAGCTACACCTTC. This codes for CASSLEVGLRSYTF. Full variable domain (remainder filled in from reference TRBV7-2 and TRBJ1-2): GAGVSQSPSNKVTEKGKDVELRCDPISGHTALYWYRQSLGQGLEFLIYFQGNSAPDKSGLPSDRFSAERTGGSVSTLTIQRTQQEDSAVYLCASSLEVGLRSYTFGSGTRLTVV.

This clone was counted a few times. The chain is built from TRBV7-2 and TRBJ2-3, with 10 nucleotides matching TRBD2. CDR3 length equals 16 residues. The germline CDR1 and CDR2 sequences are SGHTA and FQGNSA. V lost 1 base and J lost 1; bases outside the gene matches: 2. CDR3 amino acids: CASSLVGTSGTDTQYF. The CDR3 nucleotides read TGTGCCAGCAGCTTAGTTGGGACTAGCGGCACAGATACGCAGTATTTT.

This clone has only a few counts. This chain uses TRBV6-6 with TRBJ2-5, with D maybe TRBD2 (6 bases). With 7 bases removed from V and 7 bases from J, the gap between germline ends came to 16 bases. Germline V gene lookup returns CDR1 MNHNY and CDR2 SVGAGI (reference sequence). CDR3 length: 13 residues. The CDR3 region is CASNQAGRGTQYF. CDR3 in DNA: TGTGCCAGCAACCAGGCGGGGCGTGGGACCCAGTACTTC.

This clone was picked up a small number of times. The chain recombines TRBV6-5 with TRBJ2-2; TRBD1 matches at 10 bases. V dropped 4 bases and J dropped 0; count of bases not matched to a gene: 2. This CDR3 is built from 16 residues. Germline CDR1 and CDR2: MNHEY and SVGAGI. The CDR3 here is CASSSTGGANTGELFF. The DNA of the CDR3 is TGTGCCAGCAGTTCGACAGGGGGCGCGAACACCGGGGAGCTGTTTTTT.

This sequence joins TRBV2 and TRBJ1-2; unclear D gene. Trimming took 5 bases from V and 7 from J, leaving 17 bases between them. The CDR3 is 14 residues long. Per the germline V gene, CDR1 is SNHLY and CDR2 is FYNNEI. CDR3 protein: CASSPRRGVGGYTF. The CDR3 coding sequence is TGTGCCAGCAGTCCACGACGGGGAGTGGGTGGCTACACCTTC.

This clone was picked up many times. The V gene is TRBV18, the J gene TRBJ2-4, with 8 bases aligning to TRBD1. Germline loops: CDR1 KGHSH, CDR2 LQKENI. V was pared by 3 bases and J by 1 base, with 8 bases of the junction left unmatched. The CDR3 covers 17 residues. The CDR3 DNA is TGTGCCAGCTCACCGTGGAAGGGACAGGAGGCCAAAAACATTCAGTACTTC. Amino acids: CASSPWKGQEAKNIQYF.

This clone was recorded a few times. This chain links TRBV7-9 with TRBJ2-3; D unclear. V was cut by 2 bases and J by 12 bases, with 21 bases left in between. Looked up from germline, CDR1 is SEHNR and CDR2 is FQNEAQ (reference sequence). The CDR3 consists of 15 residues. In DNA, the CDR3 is TGTGCCAGCAGCTTATCAACACGCCCAAGACTCCATCAGTATTTT. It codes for CASSLSTRPRLHQYF.

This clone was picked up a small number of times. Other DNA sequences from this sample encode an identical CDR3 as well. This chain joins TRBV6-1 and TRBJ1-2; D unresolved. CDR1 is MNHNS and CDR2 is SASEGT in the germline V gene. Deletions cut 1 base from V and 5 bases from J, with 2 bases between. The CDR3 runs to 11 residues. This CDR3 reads CASSEGYGYTF. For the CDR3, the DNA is TGTGCCAGCAGTGAAGGGTATGGCTACACCTTC.

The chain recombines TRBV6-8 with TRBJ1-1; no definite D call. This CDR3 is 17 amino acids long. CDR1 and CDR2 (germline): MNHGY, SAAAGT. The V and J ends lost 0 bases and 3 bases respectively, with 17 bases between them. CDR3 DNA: TGTGCCAGCAGTTACTCGATTTTCGGTTGGGCGGACACTGAAGCTTTCTTT. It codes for CASSYSIFGWADTEAFF.

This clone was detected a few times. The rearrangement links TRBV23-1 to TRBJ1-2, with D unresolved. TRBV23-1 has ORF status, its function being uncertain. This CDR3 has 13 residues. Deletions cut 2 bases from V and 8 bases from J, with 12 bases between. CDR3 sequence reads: CASSQISDRGYTF. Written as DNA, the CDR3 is TGCGCCAGCAGTCAAATCTCCGACCGGGGCTACACCTTC.

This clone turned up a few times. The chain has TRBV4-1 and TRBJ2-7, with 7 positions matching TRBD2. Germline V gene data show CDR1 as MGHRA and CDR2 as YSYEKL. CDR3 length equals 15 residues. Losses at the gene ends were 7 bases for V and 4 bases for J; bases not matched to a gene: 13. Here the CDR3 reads CASNPPAGVHYEQYV. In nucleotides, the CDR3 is TGCGCCAGCAACCCGCCGGCGGGAGTACATTACGAGCAGTACGTC.